One and the same sample provided the 15 T cell receptor beta chains below, sequenced in a study of T cell responses to AZD1222 COVID-19 vaccine. Assay: immunoSEQ multiplex PCR; the TCRdb copy retains only in-frame clones and omits some. Of 90,000 to 130,000 clones in the sample, roughly 80% were seen once. Sequenced material: peripheral blood, taken on day 0 of AZD1222 vaccination. These receptors all stem from an adult in good health.

The chain couples TRBV7-9 to TRBJ2-7; D not certain. Trimming shortened V by 1 base and J by 3 bases, and 1 base separated the two germline ends. CDR1 SEHNR and CDR2 FQNEAQ come from the germline V gene (reference sequence). This CDR3 is 11 amino acids long. Here the CDR3 reads CASSLVYEQYF. CDR3 nucleotides: TGTGCCAGCAGCTTAGTCTACGAGCAGTACTTC.

The J gene is TRBJ1-5, the V gene TRBV6-2 or TRBV6-3; tentatively, D is TRBD1 (5 bases). Germline V gene lookup returns CDR1 MNHEY and CDR2 SVGEGT. Deletions cut 3 bases from V and 6 bases from J, with 9 bases between. The CDR3 contains 13 residues. CDR3 nucleotides: TGTGCCAGCAGTTATGAGGGGATTCAGCCCCAGCATTTT. Residues: CASSYEGIQPQHF.

This clone was counted a few times. The chain uses TRBV13 and TRBJ2-4; TRBD1 agrees at 9 bases. The CDR3 contains 16 residues. Germline CDR1 reads PRHDT; CDR2 reads FYEKMQ (reference sequence). V shed 5 bases and J 3 bases; nucleotides not matched to a gene: 8. CDR3 sequence reads: CASSPGQGLGKNIQYF. The CDR3 region has the DNA TGTGCCAGCAGCCCCGGACAGGGGTTGGGCAAAAACATTCAGTACTTC.

CDR3 sequence: CATSREARGLANEKLFF. The CDR3 DNA reads TGTGCCACCAGCAGAGAGGCCAGGGGTCTAGCTAATGAAAAACTGTTTTTT. This rearrangement joins TRBV15 to TRBJ1-4; a possible D gene is TRBD1 (6 bases). Germline V gene sequence: CDR1 LNHNV, CDR2 YYDKDF (reference sequence). The V end was cut by 0 bases, the J end by 3 bases, with 14 bases between. The CDR3 covers 17 residues.

This clone was seen only a few times. The rearrangement joins TRBV6-6 to TRBJ1-2; 8 nucleotides align to TRBD1. CDR1 is MNHNY, CDR2 SVGAGI, per germline (reference sequence). CDR3 size: 13 residues. Germline trimming cut 7 bases from V and 1 base from J; bases unmatched to any gene: 2. CDR3 nucleotides: TGTGCCAGCAAGACAGGGGATAACTATGGCTACACCTTC. Translating it yields CASKTGDNYGYTF.

The V call is TRBV18, the J call TRBJ1-2; D is undetermined. The CDR3 consists of 15 residues. Per the germline V gene, CDR1 is KGHSH and CDR2 is LQKENI. V was clipped by 3 bases and J by 0 bases, with 11 bases between them. The DNA for the CDR3 is TGTGCCAGCTCACCTAGGGTCCTATCTAACTATGGCTACACCTTC. This gives the protein CASSPRVLSNYGYTF.

The gene calls are TRBV6-5 and TRBJ1-2; D gene unclear. The CDR3 loop spans 14 amino acids. Germline V gives CDR1 MNHEY, CDR2 SVGAGI. The V end lost 2 bases, the J end lost 8 bases, and 15 bases lay between the germline ends. CDR3 DNA: TGTGCCAGCAGTTACGGGTTCGGAGGGAACGGCTACACCTTC. It is translated as CASSYGFGGNGYTF.

The chain is built from TRBV10-3 and TRBJ2-7; TRBD1 might be the D (6 bases). The CDR3 runs 14 residues. V was shortened by 11 bases and J by 2 bases, with 19 bases between the two germline ends. Germline V gives CDR1 ENHRY, CDR2 SYGVKD. The CDR3 DNA reads TGTGCCTCAACCGGACAGCAGCCACCCTACGAGCAGTACTTC. As protein: CASTGQQPPYEQYF.

The rearrangement joins TRBV21-1 to TRBJ2-5; the table's D gene call, TRBD1, was not cross checked with the DNA. TRBV21-1 constitutes a pseudogene. The CDR3 spans 16 residues. CDR3 DNA sequence: TGTGCCAGCAGCCCCCCGGACAGGGAAGTTCAAGAGACCCAGTACTTC. Amino acids: CASSPPDREVQETQYF.

V gene TRBV18 combines with J gene TRBJ2-2; D perhaps matches TRBD1 (5 bases). CDR3 length: 16 residues. Germline CDR1 KGHSH, CDR2 LQKENI. V shed 0 bases and J shed 6 bases, with 14 bases lying between them. The CDR3 region is CASSPPAQGWAGELFF. CDR3 coding DNA: TGTGCCAGCTCACCACCCGCTCAGGGTTGGGCCGGGGAGCTGTTTTTT. The full variable domain, with the rest looked up from reference TRBV18 and TRBJ2-2, is NAGVMQNPRHLVRRRGQEARLRCSPMKGHSHVYWYRQLPEEGLKFMVYLQKENIIDESGMPKERFSAEFPKEGPSILRIQQVVRGDSAAYFCASSPPAQGWAGELFFGEGSRLTVL.

The chain has TRBV6-5 and TRBJ2-1; D is ambiguous. Germline assignment: CDR1 MNHEY and CDR2 SVGAGI. Trimming removed 7 bases from V and 6 bases from J, with 13 bases in between. This CDR3 contains 13 residues. The CDR3 DNA follows: TGTGCCAGCAAAGGTTTCCTTTCCAATGAGCAGTTCTTC. Translating it yields CASKGFLSNEQFF.

The rearrangement uses TRBV19 and TRBJ2-5, with 12 positions matching TRBD2. V dropped 6 bases and J dropped 1; count of bases not matched to a gene: 12. This CDR3 has 18 residues. CDR1 LNHDA and CDR2 SQIVND come from the germline V gene (reference sequence). The CDR3 spells CASSKRLAGATPQETQYF. CDR3 coding DNA: TGTGCCAGTAGCAAACGACTAGCGGGAGCAACGCCCCAAGAGACCCAGTACTTC. The full variable domain, with the rest looked up from reference TRBV19 and TRBJ2-5, is DGGITQSPKYLFRKEGQNVTLSCEQNLNHDAMYWYRQDPGQGLRLIYYSQIVNDFQKGDIAEGYSVSREKKESFPLTVTSAQKNPTAFYLCASSKRLAGATPQETQYFGPGTRLLVL.

This clone was detected only once. The rearrangement joins TRBV19 to TRBJ2-1, with D possibly being TRBD2 (7 bases). In germline, CDR1 is LNHDA, CDR2 SQIVND (reference sequence). The V end lost 4 bases, the J end lost 9 bases, and 16 bases lay between the germline ends. The CDR3 has 14 residues. CDR3 DNA sequence: TGTGCCAGTAGTAACAGGCAGGGGAGGGGTGAGCAGTTCTTC. It yields the protein CASSNRQGRGEQFF.

CDR3 bases: TGCGCCAGCAGCTTGGGGGCAAGACTCGGGGAGCTAATAAAGCGGAACACTGAAGCTTTCTTT. Amino acid sequence: CASSLGARLGELIKRNTEAFF. The chain links TRBV5-1 to TRBJ1-1; D gene uncertain. From germline, CDR1 is SGHRS and CDR2 YFSETQ. This CDR3 has 21 residues. The V gene lost 0 bases and the J gene lost 1 base, with 28 bases spanning the gap. Looking up the rest from reference TRBV5-1 and TRBJ1-1 gives the full variable domain: KAGVTQTPRYLIKTRGQQVTLSCSPISGHRSVSWYQQTPGQGLQFLFEYFSETQRNKGNFPGRFSGRQFSNSRSEMNVSTLELGDSALYLCASSLGARLGELIKRNTEAFFGQGTRLTVV.

V gene TRBV14 combines with J gene TRBJ2-2; D is ambiguous. V gave up 1 base and J gave up 6 bases, with 9 bases separating them. Germline CDR1 SGHDN, CDR2 FVKESK. The CDR3 runs to 14 residues. The chain's CDR3 is CASSQVFGAGELFF. Written as DNA, the CDR3 is TGTGCCAGCAGCCAAGTCTTTGGGGCCGGGGAGCTGTTTTTT.